Listed below are T cell receptor beta chains from one sample, sequenced in a study of shared clonotypes between healthy human individuals. Produced via immunoSEQ multiplex PCR; TCRdb's table is partial and in-frame only. The sample carries some 100,000 clones, around 65% recorded once. The sample comprised memory CD8+ T cells sorted from blood. The receptor set was obtained from a woman aged 25 to 45 in good health. The CDR3 runs from the conserved cysteine through the conserved F or W. The order of the fields is clone size, V gene, D gene, J gene, CDR3 DNA, CDR3 protein. A D gene is named only where the DNA matches it firmly. Only some rows state a clone size, as once, few, many or a class for expanded clones.

>.|TRBV25-1|TRBD2|TRBJ2-5
TGTGCCAGCAGTGAATATCTCCTAGCGGGAGTCGGAGAGACCCAGTACTTC
CASSEYLLAGVGETQYF
>.|TRBV28|TRBD1|TRBJ2-7
TGTGCCAGCAGTTTGCCCGACAGGGTTGTTCCCTACGAGCAGTACTTC
CASSLPDRVVPYEQYF
>.|TRBV7-2|.|TRBJ2-2
TGTGCCAGCAGCTTAGGCGCTCAATACGGCACCGGGGAGCTGTTTTTT
CASSLGAQYGTGELFF
>few|TRBV25-1|TRBD1|TRBJ2-5
TGTGCCAGCAGTCCGGGACAGGAGCAGTACTTC
CASSPGQEQYF
>.|TRBV27|.|TRBJ1-1
TGTGCCAGCAGTGAGAGGGGCCCCACTGAAGCTTTCTTT
CASSERGPTEAFF
>.|TRBV9|TRBD1|TRBJ1-1
TGTGCCAGCAGCTCCGGGACAGGGGGTCCTGGGGCTTTCTTT
CASSSGTGGPGAFF
>few|TRBV6-5|.|TRBJ2-7
TGTGCCAGCAGTTTTGATAGCGAGTCCTACGAGCAGTACTTC
CASSFDSESYEQYF
>.|TRBV27|.|TRBJ2-2
TGTGCCAGCAGTTTAGTTCAAAGGGGCACCGGGGAGCTGTTTTTT
CASSLVQRGTGELFF
>.|TRBV29-1|TRBD1|TRBJ1-1
TGCAGCGTTGGACAGGGGAGCACTGAAGCTTTCTTT
CSVGQGSTEAFF
>few|TRBV5-1|TRBD2|TRBJ2-7
TGCGCCAGCAGCTGGACCCTAGCGGGAGAGCAGTACTTC
CASSWTLAGEQYF
>.|TRBV6-6|TRBD2|TRBJ2-1
TGTGCCAGCAGTTACCCTCGGACTAGCTCGTACAATGAGCAGTTCTTC
CASSYPRTSSYNEQFF
>.|TRBV30|.|TRBJ1-5
TGTGCCTGGAGTGTCGGTAGGAGTCAGCCCCAGCATTTT
CAWSVGRSQPQHF
>.|TRBV5-1|TRBD1|TRBJ1-1
TGCGCCAGCAGCTTGTGGCTCAGGGGGCTGTACACTGAAGCTTTCTTT
CASSLWLRGLYTEAFF
>.|TRBV7-9|TRBD2|TRBJ2-1
TGTGCCAGCAGCCCAACCGGGACTAGCGGGATCAATGAGCAGTTCTTC
CASSPTGTSGINEQFF
>.|TRBV19|.|TRBJ1-1
TGTGCCAGTAGTTCCCGGGACGGTAACACTGAAGCTTTCTTT
CASSSRDGNTEAFF
>.|TRBV7-8|.|TRBJ1-1
TGTGCCAGCAGCCACTACAACATTGAAGCTTTCTTT
CASSHYNIEAFF
>.|TRBV30|TRBD2|TRBJ2-3
TGTGCCTGGAGTGCACTAGCGGGAGTTCGAGATACGCAGTATTTT
CAWSALAGVRDTQYF
>.|TRBV11-2|.|TRBJ2-3
TGTGCCAGCAGCTTAGGGGCGGCTAGCACAGATACGCAGTATTTT
CASSLGAASTDTQYF
>.|TRBV15|.|TRBJ1-5
TGTGCCACCAAGGGGGAATATAGCAATCAGCCCCAGCATTTT
CATKGEYSNQPQHF
>.|TRBV28|.|TRBJ2-7
TGTGCAACTGCTAACAGGCCTTGGGGGCTCTACGAGCAGTACTTC
CATANRPWGLYEQYF
>.|TRBV9|TRBD2|TRBJ2-3
TGTGCCAGCAGCGTAGGTAGCGGGAGGGCCACAGATACGCAGTATTTT
CASSVGSGRATDTQYF
>few|TRBV27|.|TRBJ1-4
TGTGCCAGCAGTTCCCGGCCGAGGGCGGAAAAACTGTTTTTT
CASSSRPRAEKLFF
>once|TRBV18|.|TRBJ2-7
TGTGCCAGCTCACCACCGGCGGGACACCTGTACGAGCAGTACTTC
CASSPPAGHLYEQYF
>.|TRBV5-1|TRBD2|TRBJ2-3
TGCGCCAGCAGGCCGGCGGGACTACGCACAGATACGCAGTATTTT
CASRPAGLRTDTQYF
>many|TRBV15|TRBD2|TRBJ2-1
TGTGCCACCTCCGGACTAGCGGGAGAAGTAAATGAGCAGTTCTTC
CATSGLAGEVNEQFF
>.|TRBV7-9|.|TRBJ1-1
TGTGCCAGCAGCCCCGACACTGAAGCTTTCTTT
CASSPDTEAFF
>.|TRBV6-4|.|TRBJ2-1
TGTGCCAGCAGTGACTCGCGGCGCAGCTCCTACAATGAGCAGTTCTTC
CASSDSRRSSYNEQFF
>.|TRBV5-4|.|TRBJ1-1
TGTGCCAGCAGCCCCTGCTCAGGTTGCAGTGAAGCTTTCTTT
CASSPCSGCSEAFF
>.|TRBV4-1|TRBD1|TRBJ2-7
TGCGCCAGCAGCCAAGAGCGACGACAGGGCCGCTACGAGCAGTACTTC
CASSQERRQGRYEQYF
>few|TRBV19|.|TRBJ2-3
TGTGCCAGTAGGACGAGCACAGATACGCAGTATTTT
CASRTSTDTQYF
>.|TRBV9|TRBD1|TRBJ1-1
TGTGCCAGCAGCCCCGAGACAGGGGTTATGTTCACTGAAGCTTTCTTT
CASSPETGVMFTEAFF
>many|TRBV29-1|.|TRBJ2-3
TGCAGCGTTGTGGTATATACGCAGTATTTT
CSVVVYTQYF
>.|TRBV27|.|TRBJ2-2
TGTGCCAGCAGTTTACCCCGGGCGGCGGGACGAAACACCGGGGAGCTGTTTTTT
CASSLPRAAGRNTGELFF
>once|TRBV7-8|.|TRBJ2-3
TGTGCCAGCAGCTTACTGGGGACAAGCACAGATACGCAGTATTTT
CASSLLGTSTDTQYF